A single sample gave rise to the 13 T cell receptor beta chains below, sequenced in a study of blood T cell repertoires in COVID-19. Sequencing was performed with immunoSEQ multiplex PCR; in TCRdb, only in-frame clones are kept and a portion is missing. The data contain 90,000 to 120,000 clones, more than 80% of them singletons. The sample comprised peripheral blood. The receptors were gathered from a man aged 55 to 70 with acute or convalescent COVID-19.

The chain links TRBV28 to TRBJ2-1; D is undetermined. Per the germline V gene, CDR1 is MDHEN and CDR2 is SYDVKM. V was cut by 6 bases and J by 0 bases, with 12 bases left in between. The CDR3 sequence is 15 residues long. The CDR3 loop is CASSPLALSYNEQFF. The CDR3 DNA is TGTGCCAGCAGCCCCCTGGCCCTCTCCTACAATGAGCAGTTCTTC.

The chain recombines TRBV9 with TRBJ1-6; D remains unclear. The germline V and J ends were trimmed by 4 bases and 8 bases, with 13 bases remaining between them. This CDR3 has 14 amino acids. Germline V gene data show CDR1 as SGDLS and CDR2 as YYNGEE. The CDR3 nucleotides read TGTGCCAGCAGCATCCGGGATAGGGATTCACCCCTCCACTTT. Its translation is CASSIRDRDSPLHF.

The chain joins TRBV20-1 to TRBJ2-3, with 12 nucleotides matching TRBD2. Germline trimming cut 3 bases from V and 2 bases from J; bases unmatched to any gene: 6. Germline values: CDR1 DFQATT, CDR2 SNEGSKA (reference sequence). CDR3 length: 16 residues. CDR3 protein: CSASSPSGRVTDTQYF. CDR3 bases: TGCAGTGCTAGTAGTCCTAGCGGGAGGGTCACAGATACGCAGTATTTT.

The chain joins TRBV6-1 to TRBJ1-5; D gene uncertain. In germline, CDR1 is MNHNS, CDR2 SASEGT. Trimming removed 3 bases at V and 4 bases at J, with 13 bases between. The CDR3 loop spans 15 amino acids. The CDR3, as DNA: TGTGCCAGCAGTGAGACCCGAGGAGTAAATCAGCCCCAGCATTTT. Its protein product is CASSETRGVNQPQHF.

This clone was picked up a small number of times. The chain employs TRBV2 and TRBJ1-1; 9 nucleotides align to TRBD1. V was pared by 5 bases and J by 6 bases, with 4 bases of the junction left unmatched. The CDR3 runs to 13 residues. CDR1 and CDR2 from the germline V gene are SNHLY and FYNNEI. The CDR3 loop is CASSQTGGAEAFF. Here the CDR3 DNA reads TGTGCCAGCAGTCAGACAGGGGGAGCTGAAGCTTTCTTT.

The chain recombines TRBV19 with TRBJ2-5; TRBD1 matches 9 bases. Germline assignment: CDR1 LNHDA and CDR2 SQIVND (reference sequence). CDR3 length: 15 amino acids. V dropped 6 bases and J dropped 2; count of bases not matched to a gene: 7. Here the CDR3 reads CASRNRDRVQETQYF. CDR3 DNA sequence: TGTGCCAGTAGGAACCGGGACAGGGTACAAGAGACCCAGTACTTC.

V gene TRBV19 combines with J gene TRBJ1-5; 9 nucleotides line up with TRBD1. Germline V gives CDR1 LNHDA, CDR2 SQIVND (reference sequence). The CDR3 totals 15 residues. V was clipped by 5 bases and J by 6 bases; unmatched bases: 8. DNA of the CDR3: TGTGCCAGTAGTCCAACAGGGGGCCTTTTTCAGCCCCAGCATTTT. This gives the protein CASSPTGGLFQPQHF.

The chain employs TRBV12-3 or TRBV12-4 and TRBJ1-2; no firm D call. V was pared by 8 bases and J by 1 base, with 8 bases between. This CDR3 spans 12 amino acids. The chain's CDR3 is CASGRGNYGYTF. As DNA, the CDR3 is TGTGCCAGCGGGCGGGGTAACTATGGCTACACCTTC.

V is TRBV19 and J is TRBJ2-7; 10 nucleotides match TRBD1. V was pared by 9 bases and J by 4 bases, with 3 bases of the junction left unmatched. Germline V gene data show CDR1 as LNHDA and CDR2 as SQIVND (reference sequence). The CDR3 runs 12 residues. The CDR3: CASRDRGYEQYF. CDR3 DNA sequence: TGTGCCAGCAGGGACAGGGGTTACGAGCAGTACTTC.

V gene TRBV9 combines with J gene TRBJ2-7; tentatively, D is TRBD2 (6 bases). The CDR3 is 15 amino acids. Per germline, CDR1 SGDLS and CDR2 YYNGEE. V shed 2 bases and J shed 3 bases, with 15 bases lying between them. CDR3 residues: CASSVFGSPHYEQYF. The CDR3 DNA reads TGTGCCAGCAGCGTCTTCGGGAGTCCCCACTACGAGCAGTACTTC.

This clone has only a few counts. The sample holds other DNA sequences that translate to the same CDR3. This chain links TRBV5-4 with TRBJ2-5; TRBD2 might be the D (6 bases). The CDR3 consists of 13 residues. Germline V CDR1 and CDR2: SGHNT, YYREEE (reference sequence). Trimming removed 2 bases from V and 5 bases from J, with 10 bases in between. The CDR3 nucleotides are TGTGCCAGCAGCTTTGGGGGGTCGGAGACCCAGTACTTC. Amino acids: CASSFGGSETQYF.

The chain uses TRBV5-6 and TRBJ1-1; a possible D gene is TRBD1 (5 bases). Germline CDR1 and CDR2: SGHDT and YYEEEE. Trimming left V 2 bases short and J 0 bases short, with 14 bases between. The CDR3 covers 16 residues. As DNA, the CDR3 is TGTGCCAGCAGCTTATTCACAGGCTTACTGAACACTGAAGCTTTCTTT. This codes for CASSLFTGLLNTEAFF.

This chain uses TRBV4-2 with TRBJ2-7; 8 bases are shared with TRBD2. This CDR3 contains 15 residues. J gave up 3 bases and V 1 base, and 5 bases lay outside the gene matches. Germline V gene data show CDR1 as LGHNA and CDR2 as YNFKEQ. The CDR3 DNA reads TGTGCCAGCAGCCAAGCCCCGACTAGCGTCTACGAGCAGTACTTC. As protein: CASSQAPTSVYEQYF.